A selection of T cell receptor beta chains follows, all from one sample in a study of cytomegalovirus exposure and HLA in healthy donors. Profiling relied on immunoSEQ multiplex PCR, and the TCRdb table lists in-frame clones only, not all of them. The profile shows 160,000 or so clones, about 88% of them singletons. Source material: PBMCs. These receptors were obtained from a woman younger than 35 in good health and CMV-seronegative. CDR3s leave out the opening cysteine and the closing phenylalanine or tryptophan. Each record gives: V gene, CDR3 protein.

V: TRBV29-1
CDR3: SGDDQGSDTQY

V: TRBV5-6
CDR3: ASSLQPLTSYEQY

V: TRBV19
CDR3: ASSDPGTGNGYT

V: TRBV19
CDR3: ASSGTSGSWGTDTQY

V: TRBV2
CDR3: ASSDVGSSYEQY

V: TRBV27
CDR3: ASMGSRPFSYEQY

V: TRBV7-8
CDR3: ASSLRDRDRGETQY

V: TRBV15
CDR3: ATSTGRTTGNTIY

V: TRBV5-1
CDR3: ASSETGTNTQY

V: TRBV29-1
CDR3: SVVGRGTPYEQY

V: TRBV28
CDR3: ASSKEGEDYQPQH

V: TRBV13
CDR3: ASSRPLFGRVGETQY

V: TRBV30
CDR3: AWTRIGSEQY

V: TRBV5-4
CDR3: ATSRQGLNQPQH

V: TRBV10-1
CDR3: ASLGQGQETQY

V: TRBV10-3
CDR3: AIRHLAWEGNEQF

V: TRBV4-1
CDR3: ATAGGDPYNEQF

V: TRBV27
CDR3: ASQMGRQGSTEAF

V: TRBV2
CDR3: ASSEDGQGIGTGELF

V: TRBV27
CDR3: ASSWSPGGSTEAF

V: TRBV25-1
CDR3: ASSESPRETQY

V: TRBV7-9
CDR3: ASSLAWDREVTNEQF

V: TRBV7-7
CDR3: ASSLGPGEETGGNTIY

V: TRBV6-4
CDR3: ASSDSTSGGGTDTQY

V: TRBV6-1
CDR3: ASTRQGVAGELF

V: TRBV28
CDR3: ASRPTGDSEKLF

V: TRBV2
CDR3: ASSGGGARAYEQY

V: TRBV11-2
CDR3: ASSLDRRGTNSPLH

V: TRBV6-1
CDR3: ASSVGQIRYNEQF

V: TRBV9
CDR3: ASSGGTANTEAF

V: TRBV27
CDR3: ASSSFSGAGNQPQH

V: TRBV19
CDR3: ASREGSYNEQF

V: TRBV13
CDR3: ASSAGEAVVETQY

V: TRBV28
CDR3: ASSSGLAGTDTQY

V: TRBV27
CDR3: ASSYTGATGELF

V: TRBV27
CDR3: ASSLGGQAGGELF

V: TRBV27
CDR3: ASSLAMAGFYEQY

V: TRBV4-2
CDR3: ASSSGQSSFLTNYGYT

V: TRBV7-9
CDR3: ASSPRAGGSYEQY

V: TRBV29-1
CDR3: SVGQDYGYT

V: TRBV30
CDR3: AWSPAEARHYGYT

V: TRBV9
CDR3: ASSVVTSGGGEQF

V: TRBV5-6
CDR3: ASSLDLAGGLRTQY

V: TRBV7-9
CDR3: ASSVLLAGGIDEQF

V: TRBV28
CDR3: ASSFVRAAQF

V: TRBV6-6
CDR3: ASSYLGTVNNSPLH

V: TRBV5-6
CDR3: ASSSQWTGGSETQY

V: TRBV6-5
CDR3: ASRDTATNEKLF

V: TRBV7-9
CDR3: ASSPGTSIQETQY

V: TRBV6-5
CDR3: ASSRDWAYEQY

V: TRBV10-3
CDR3: AISEPPNSPYNSPLH

V: TRBV2
CDR3: ASGRTGPGELF

V: TRBV7-8
CDR3: ASTLGSELYNEQF

V: TRBV2
CDR3: ASESAGDSLLNEQF